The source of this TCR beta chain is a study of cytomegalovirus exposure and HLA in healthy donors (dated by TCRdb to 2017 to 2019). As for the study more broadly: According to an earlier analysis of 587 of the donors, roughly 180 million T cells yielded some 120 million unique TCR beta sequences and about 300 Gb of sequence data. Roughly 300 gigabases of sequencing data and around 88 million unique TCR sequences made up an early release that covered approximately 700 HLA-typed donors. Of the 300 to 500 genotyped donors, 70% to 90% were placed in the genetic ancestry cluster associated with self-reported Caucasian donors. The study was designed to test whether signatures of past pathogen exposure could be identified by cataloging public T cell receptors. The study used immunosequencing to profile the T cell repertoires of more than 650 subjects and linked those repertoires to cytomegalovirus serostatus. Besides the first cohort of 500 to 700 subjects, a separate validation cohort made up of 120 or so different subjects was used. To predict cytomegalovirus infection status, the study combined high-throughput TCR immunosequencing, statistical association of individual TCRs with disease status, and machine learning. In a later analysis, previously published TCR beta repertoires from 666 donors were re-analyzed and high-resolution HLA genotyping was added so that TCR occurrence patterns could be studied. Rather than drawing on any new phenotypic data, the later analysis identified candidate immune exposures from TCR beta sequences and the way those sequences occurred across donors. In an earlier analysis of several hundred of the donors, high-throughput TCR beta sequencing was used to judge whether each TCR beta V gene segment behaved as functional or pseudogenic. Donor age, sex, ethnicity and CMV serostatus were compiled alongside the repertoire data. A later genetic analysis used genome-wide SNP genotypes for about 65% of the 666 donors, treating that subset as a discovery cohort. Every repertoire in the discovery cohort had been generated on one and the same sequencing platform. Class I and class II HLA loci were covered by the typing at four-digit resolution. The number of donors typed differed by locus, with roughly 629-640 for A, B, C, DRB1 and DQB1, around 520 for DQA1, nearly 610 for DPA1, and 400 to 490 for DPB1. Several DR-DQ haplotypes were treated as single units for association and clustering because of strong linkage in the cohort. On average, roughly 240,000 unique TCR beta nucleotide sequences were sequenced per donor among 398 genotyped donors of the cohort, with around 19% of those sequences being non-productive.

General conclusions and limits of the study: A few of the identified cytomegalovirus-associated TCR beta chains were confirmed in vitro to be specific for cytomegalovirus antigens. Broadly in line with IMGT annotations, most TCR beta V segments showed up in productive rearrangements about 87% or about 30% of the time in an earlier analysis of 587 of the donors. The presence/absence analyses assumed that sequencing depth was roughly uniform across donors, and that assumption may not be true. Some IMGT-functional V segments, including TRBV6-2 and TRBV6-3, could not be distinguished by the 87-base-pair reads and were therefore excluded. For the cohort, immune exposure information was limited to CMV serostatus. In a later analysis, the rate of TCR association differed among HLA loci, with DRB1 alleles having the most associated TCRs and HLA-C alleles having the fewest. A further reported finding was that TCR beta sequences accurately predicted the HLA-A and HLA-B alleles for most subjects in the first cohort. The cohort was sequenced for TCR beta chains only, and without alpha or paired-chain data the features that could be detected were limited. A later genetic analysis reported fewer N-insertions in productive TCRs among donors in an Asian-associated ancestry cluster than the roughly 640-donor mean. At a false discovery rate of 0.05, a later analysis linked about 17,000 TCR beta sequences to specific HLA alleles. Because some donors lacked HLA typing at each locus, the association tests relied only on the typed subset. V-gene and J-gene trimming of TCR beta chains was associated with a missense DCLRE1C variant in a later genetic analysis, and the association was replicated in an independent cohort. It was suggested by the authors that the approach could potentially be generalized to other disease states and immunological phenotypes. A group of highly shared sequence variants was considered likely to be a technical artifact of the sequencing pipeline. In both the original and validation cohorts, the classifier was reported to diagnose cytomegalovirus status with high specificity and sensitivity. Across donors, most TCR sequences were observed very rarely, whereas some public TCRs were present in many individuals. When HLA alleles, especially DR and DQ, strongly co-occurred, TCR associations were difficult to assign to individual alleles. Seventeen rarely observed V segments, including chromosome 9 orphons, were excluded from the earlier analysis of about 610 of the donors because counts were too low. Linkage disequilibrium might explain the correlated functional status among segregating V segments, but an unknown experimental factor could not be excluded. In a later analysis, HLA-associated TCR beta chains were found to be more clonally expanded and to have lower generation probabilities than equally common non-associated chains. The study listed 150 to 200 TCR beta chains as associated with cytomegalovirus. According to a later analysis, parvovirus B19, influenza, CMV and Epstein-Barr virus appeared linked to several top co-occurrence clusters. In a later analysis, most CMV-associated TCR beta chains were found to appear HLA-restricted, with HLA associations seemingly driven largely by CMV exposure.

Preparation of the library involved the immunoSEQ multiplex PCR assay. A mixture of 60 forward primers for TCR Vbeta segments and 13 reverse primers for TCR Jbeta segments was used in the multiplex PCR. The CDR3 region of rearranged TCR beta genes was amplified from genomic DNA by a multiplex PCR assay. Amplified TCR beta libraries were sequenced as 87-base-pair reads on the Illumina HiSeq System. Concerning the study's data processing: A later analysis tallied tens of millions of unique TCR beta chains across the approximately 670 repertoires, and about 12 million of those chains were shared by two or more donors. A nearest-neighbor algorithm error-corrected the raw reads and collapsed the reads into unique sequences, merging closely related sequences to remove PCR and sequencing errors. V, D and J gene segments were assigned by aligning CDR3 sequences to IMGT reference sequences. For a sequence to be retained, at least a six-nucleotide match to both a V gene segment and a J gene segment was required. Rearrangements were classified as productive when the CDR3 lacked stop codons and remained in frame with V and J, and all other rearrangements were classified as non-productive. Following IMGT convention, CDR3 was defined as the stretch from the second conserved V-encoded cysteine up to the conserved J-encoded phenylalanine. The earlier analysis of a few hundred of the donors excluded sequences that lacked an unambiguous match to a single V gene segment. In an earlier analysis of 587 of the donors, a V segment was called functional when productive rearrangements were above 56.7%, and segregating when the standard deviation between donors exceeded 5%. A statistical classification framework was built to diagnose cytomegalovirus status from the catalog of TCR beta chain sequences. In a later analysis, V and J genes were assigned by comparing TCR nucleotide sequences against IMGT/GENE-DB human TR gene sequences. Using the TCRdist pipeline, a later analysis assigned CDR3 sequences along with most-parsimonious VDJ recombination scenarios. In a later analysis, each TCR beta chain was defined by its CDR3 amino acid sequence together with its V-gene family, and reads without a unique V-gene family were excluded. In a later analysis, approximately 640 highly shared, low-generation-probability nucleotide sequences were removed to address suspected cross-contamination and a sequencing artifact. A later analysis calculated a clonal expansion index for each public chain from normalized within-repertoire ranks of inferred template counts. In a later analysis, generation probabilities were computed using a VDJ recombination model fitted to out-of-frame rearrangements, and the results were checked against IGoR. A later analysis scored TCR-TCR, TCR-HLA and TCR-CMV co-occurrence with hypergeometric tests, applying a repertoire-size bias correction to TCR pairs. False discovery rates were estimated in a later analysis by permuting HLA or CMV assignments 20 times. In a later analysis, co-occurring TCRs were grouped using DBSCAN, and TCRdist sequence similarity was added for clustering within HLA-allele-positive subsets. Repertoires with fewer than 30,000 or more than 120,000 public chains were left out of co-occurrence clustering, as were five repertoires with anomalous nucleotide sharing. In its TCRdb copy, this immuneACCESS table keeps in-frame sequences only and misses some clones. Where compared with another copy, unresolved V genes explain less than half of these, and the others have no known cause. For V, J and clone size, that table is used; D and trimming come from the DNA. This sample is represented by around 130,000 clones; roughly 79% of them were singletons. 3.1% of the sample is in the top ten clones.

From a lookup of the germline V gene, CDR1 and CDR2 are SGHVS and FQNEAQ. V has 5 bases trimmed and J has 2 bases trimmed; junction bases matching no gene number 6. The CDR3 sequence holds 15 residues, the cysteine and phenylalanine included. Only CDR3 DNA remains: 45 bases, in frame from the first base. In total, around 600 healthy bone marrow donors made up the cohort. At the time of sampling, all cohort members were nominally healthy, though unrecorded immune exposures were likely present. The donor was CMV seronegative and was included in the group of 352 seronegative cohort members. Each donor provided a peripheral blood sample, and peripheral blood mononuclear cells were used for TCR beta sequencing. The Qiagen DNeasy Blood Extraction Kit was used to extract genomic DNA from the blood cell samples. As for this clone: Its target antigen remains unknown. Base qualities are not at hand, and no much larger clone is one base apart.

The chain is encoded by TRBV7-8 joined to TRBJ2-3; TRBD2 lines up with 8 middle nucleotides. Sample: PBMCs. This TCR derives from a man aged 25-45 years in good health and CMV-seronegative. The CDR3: CASSRTSLSTDTQYF. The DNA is TGTGCCAGCAGCCGGACTAGCCTCTCCACAGATACGCAGTATTTT.